The rows below give T cell receptor beta chains drawn from one sample of a study of blood T cell repertoires in COVID-19. Here immunoSEQ multiplex PCR was the method, and the copy in TCRdb shows in-frame clones only, minus some. The sample includes around 68,000 clones, around 90% seen only once; the top ten take 6.5% to 8%. Sequences were obtained from peripheral blood. Receptors were obtained from a man over 45 with active COVID-19. The CDR3 runs from the conserved cysteine through the conserved F or W. The D gene is left open where the match is weak. Clone size is shown for a subset of rows, as once, few, many or a class of expanded clone.

abundance,j_gene,d_gene,v_gene,CDR3aa,CDR3nt
NA,TRBJ2-5,NA,TRBV4-1,CASSQDPEETQYF,TGCGCCAGCAGCCAAGATCCTGAAGAGACCCAGTACTTC
NA,TRBJ1-2,NA,TRBV28,CASTRDYGYTF,TGTGCCAGCACCCGAGACTATGGCTACACCTTC
NA,TRBJ2-3,NA,TRBV6-6,CASSYPGTPWTQYF,TGTGCCAGCAGTTACCCCGGGACTCCCTGGACGCAGTATTTT
few,TRBJ1-4,NA,TRBV30,CAWSSTGSNEKLFF,TGTGCCTGGAGTTCGACAGGCAGTAATGAAAAACTGTTTTTT
NA,TRBJ2-1,NA,TRBV5-4,CASSLQRRGNEQFF,TGTGCCAGCAGCTTGCAGCGGAGGGGCAATGAGCAGTTCTTC
NA,TRBJ1-1,TRBD1,TRBV29-1,CSVLTGRTEAFF,TGCAGCGTCCTGACAGGGCGGACTGAAGCTTTCTTT
few,TRBJ1-5,NA,TRBV7-9,CASSLSGSGSQPQHF,TGTGCCAGCAGCCTGAGCGGGAGCGGCAGCCAGCCCCAGCATTTT
NA,TRBJ2-7,TRBD2,TRBV7-9,CASSLVSGRDYEQYF,TGTGCCAGCAGCTTAGTTAGCGGGAGGGACTACGAGCAGTACTTC
NA,TRBJ2-1,NA,TRBV5-1,CASRPLNGDYNEQFF,TGCGCCAGCAGGCCTCTCAACGGGGATTACAATGAGCAGTTCTTC
NA,TRBJ1-6,NA,TRBV18,CASSPPEGSNSPLHF,TGTGCCAGCTCACCACCGGAGGGATCAAATTCACCCCTCCACTTT
NA,TRBJ2-5,NA,TRBV18,CASSTGRQETQYF,TGTGCCAGCTCAACCGGTAGACAAGAGACCCAGTACTTC
NA,TRBJ1-6,NA,TRBV2,CASSVSGKDSPLHF,TGTGCCAGCAGTGTTTCCGGGAAGGATTCACCCCTCCACTTT
NA,TRBJ1-3,NA,TRBV6-2/TRBV6-3,CASSSTSSGNTIYF,TGTGCCAGCAGTTCCACAAGCTCTGGAAACACCATATATTTT
NA,TRBJ1-3,NA,TRBV30,CAWSAQIHSGNTIYF,TGTGCCTGGAGTGCGCAGATACACTCTGGAAACACCATATATTTT
NA,TRBJ2-1,NA,TRBV7-7,CASSFNTYNEQFF,TGTGCCAGCAGCTTTAATACATACAATGAGCAGTTCTTC